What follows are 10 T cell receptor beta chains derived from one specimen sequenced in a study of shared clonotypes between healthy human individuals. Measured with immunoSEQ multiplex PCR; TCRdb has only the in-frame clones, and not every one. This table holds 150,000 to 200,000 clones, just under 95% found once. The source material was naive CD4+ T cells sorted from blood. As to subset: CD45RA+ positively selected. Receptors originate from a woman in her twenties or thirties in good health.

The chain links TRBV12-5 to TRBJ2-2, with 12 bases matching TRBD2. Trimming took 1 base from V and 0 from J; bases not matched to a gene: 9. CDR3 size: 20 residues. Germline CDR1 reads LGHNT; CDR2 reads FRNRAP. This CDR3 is CASGLAPGLAGSSNTGELFF. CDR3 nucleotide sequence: TGTGCTAGTGGTTTGGCCCCGGGACTAGCGGGTAGCTCGAACACCGGGGAGCTGTTTTTT.

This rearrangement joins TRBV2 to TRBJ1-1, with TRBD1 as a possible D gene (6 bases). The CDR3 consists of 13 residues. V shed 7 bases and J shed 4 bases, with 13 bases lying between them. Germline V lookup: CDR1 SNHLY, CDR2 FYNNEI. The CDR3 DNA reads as TGTGCCAGCATGTCGGGGGGGCCCACTGAAGCTTTCTTT. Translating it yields CASMSGGPTEAFF.

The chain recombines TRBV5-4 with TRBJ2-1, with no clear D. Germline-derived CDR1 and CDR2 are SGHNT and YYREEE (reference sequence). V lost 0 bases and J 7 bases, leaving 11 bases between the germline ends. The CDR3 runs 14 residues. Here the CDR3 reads CASSLEVHGNEQFF. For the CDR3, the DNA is TGTGCCAGCAGCTTGGAGGTCCACGGAAATGAGCAGTTCTTC.

This chain's CDR3 is CASSLRTSAHEQYF. The CDR3 nucleotides are TGTGCCAGCAGTTTAAGGACTAGCGCCCACGAGCAGTACTTC. This chain connects TRBV28 to TRBJ2-5; 9 nucleotides line up with TRBD2. The J call may be wrong; the DNA end is better matched by TRBJ2-7. Germline CDR1 reads MDHEN; CDR2 reads SYDVKM. The CDR3 sequence is 14 residues long.

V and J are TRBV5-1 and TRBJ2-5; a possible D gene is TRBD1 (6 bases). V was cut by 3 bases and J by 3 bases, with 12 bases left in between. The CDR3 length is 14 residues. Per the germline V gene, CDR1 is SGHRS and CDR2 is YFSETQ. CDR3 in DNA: TGCGCCAGCAGCTCCGGACAGTCTAAAGAGACCCAGTACTTC. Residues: CASSSGQSKETQYF.

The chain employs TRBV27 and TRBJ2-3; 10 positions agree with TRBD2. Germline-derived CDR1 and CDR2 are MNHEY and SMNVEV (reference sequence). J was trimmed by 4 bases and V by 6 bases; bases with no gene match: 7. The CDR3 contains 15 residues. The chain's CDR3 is CASRLAGGRADTQYF. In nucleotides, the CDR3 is TGTGCCAGCAGATTAGCGGGAGGACGGGCAGATACGCAGTATTTT.

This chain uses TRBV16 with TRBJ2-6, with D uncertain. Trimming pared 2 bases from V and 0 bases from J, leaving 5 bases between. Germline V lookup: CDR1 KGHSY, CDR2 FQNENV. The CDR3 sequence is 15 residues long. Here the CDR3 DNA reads TGTGCCAGCAGCCAAAAGTCCTCTGGGGCCAACGTCCTGACTTTC. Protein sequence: CASSQKSSGANVLTF.

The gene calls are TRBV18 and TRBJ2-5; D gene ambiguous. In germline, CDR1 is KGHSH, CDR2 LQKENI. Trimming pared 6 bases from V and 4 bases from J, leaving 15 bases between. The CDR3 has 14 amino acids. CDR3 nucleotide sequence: TGTGCCAGCTCCCCTTTGGAGACGGCAGAGACCCAGTACTTC. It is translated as CASSPLETAETQYF.

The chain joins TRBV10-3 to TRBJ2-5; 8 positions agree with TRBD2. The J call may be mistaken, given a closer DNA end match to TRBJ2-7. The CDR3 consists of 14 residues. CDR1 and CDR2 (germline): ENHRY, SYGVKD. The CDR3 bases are TGTGCCATCAGTGTGTATAGCGGGACCCTCGAGCAGTACTTC. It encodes CAISVYSGTLEQYF.

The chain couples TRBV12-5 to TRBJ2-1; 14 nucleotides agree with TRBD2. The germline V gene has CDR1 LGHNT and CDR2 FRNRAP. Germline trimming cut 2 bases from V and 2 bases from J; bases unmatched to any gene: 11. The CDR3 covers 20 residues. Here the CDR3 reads CASGLTTVGTSGSPYNEQFF. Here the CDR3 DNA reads TGTGCTAGTGGTTTGACCACCGTTGGGACTAGCGGGAGCCCCTACAATGAGCAGTTCTTC. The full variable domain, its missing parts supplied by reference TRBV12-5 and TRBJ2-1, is DARVTQTPRHKVTEMGQEVTMRCQPILGHNTVFWYRQTMMQGLELLAYFRNRAPLDDSGMPKDRFSAEMPDATLATLKIQPSEPRDSAVYFCASGLTTVGTSGSPYNEQFFGPGTRLTVL.